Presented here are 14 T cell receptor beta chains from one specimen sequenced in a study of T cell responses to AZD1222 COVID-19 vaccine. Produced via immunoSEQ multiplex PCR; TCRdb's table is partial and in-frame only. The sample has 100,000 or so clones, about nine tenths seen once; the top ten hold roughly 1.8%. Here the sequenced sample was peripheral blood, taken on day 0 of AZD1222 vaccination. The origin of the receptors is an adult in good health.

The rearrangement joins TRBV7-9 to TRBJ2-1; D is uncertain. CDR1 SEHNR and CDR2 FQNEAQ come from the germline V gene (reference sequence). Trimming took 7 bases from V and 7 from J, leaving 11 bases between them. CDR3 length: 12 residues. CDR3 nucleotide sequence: TGTGCCAGCACCTCGTACGGGAATGAGCAGTTCTTC. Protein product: CASTSYGNEQFF.

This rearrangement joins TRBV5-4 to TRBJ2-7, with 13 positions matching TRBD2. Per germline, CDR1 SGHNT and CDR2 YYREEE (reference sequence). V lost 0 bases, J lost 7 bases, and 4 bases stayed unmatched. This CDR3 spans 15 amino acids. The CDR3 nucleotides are TGTGCCAGCAGCTTGGAGACTAGCGGGAGGAATGAGCAGTACTTC. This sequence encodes CASSLETSGRNEQYF.

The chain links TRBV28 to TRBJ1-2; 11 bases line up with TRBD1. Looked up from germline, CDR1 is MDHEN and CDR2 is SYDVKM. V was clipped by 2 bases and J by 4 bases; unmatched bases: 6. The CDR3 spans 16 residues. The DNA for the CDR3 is TGTGCCAGCAGTTTAGTAGGGGACAGGGGGGCCTATGGCTACACCTTC. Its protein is CASSLVGDRGAYGYTF.

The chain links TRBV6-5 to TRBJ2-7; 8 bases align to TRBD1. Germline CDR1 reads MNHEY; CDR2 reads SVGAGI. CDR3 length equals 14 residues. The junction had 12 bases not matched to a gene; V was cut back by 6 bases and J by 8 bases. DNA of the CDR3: TGTGCCAGCAGACTTCCGGGACAGGTCCTGCAGCAGTACTTC. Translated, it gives CASRLPGQVLQQYF.

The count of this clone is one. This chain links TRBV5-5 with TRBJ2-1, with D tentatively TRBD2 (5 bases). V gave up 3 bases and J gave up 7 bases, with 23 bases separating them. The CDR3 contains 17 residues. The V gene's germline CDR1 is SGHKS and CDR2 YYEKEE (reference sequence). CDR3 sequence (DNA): TGTGCCAGCAGCTCACCGTCCCGGGGTGTTGTGTTAAATGAGCAGTTCTTC. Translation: CASSSPSRGVVLNEQFF. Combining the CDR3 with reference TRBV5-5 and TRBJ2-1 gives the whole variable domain DAGVTQSPTHLIKTRGQQVTLRCSPISGHKSVSWYQQVLGQGPQFIFQYYEKEERGRGNFPDRFSARQFPNYSSELNVNALLLGDSALYLCASSSPSRGVVLNEQFFGPGTRLTVL.

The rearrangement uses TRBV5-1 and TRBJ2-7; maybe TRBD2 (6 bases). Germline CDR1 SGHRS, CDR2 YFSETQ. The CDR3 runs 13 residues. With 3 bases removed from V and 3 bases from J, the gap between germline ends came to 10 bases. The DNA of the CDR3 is TGCGCCAGCAGCTGGGACTCCAACTACGAGCAGTACTTC. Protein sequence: CASSWDSNYEQYF.

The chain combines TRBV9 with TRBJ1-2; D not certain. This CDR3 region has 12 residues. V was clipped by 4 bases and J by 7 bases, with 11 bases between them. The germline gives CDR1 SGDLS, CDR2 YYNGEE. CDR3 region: CASSLEHTGYTF. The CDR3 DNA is TGTGCCAGCAGCCTCGAGCATACTGGCTACACCTTC.

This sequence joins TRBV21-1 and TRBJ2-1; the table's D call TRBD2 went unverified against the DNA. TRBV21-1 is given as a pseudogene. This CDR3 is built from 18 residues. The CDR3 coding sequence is TGTGCCAGCAGCATTGAGAAAGAGGTTACCCTCTCCTACAATGAGCAGTTCTTC. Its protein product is CASSIEKEVTLSYNEQFF.

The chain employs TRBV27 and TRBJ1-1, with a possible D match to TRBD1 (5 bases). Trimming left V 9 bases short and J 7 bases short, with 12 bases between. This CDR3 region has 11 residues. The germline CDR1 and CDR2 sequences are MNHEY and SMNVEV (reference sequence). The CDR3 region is CASEGYGEAFF. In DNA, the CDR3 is TGTGCCAGTGAGGGGTACGGTGAAGCTTTCTTT.

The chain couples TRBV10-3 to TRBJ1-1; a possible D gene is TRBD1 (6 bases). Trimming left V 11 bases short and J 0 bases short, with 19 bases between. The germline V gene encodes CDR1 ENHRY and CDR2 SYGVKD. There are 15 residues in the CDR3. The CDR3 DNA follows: TGTGCCCTTCTCCTTCGTGAGGGGGTGAACACTGAAGCTTTCTTT. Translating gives CALLLREGVNTEAFF.

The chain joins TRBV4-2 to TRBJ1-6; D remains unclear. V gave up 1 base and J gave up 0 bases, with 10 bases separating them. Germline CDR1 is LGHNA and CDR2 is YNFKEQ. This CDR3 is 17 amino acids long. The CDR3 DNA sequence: TGTGCCAGCAGCCAAGGGCAGGCCTCCTCCTATAATTCACCCCTCCACTTT. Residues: CASSQGQASSYNSPLHF.

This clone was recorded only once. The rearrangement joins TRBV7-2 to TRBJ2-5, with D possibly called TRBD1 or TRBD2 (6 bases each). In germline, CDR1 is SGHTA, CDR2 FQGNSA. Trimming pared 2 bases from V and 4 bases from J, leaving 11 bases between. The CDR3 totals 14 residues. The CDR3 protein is CASSLLGGGETQYF. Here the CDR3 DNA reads TGTGCCAGCAGCTTATTAGGGGGAGGAGAGACCCAGTACTTC.

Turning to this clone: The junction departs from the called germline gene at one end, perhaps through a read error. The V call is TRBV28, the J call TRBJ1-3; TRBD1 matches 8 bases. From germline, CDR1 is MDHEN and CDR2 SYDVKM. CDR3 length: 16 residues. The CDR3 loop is CASTLRTGSSGNTIYF. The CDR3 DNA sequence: TGTGCCAGCACTTTAAGGACAGGGTCCTCTGGAAACACCATATATTTT.

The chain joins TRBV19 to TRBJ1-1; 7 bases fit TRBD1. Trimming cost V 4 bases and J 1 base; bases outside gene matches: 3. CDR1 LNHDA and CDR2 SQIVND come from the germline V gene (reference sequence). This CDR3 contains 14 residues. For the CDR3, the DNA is TGTGCCAGTAGTACCCGGACAGGGAACACTGAAGCTTTCTTT. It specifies CASSTRTGNTEAFF.